This TCR beta chain is from a study of blood T cell repertoires in COVID-19. For the study at large: The samples span acute and convalescent COVID-19 from the United States, Italy and Spain.

Germline-derived CDR1 and CDR2 are SGHTA and FQGTGA. Between the trimmed V and J ends, which lost 5 bases and 0 bases, there was a span of 16 bases. The CDR3 runs to 16 residues. TCRdb keeps only in-frame clones here, not all; method: immunoSEQ multiplex PCR. This sample has about 33,000 clones, with 85% found just once. The sequencing input was peripheral blood. The rearrangement joins TRBV7-3 to TRBJ1-1, with D uncertain. This TCR derives from a man older than 75 with active COVID-19. The CDR3 protein is CASSPRKGRVNTEAFF. The CDR3 DNA reads TGTGCCAGCAGCCCCCGGAAAGGGAGGGTGAACACTGAAGCTTTCTTT.